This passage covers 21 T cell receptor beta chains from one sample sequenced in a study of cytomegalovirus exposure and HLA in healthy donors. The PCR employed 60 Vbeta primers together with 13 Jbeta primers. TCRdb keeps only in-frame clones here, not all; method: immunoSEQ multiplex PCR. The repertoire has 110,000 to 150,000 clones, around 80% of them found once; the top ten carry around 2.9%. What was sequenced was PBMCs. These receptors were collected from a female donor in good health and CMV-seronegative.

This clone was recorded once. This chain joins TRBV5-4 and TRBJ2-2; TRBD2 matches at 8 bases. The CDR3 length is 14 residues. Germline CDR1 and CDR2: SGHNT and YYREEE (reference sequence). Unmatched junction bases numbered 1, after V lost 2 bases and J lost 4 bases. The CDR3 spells CASSLSGSTGELFF. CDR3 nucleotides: TGTGCCAGCAGCTTAAGCGGGAGCACCGGGGAGCTGTTTTTT.

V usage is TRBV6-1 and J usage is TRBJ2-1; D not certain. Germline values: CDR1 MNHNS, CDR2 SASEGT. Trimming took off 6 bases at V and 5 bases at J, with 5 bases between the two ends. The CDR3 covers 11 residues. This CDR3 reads CASSPNNEQFF. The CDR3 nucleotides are TGTGCCAGCAGCCCTAACAATGAGCAGTTCTTC.

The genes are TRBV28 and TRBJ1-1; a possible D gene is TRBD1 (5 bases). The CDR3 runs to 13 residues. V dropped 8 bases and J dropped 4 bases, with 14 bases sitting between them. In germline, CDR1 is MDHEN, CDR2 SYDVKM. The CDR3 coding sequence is TGTGCCAGCCGGGAGACAGTAGCCACTGAAGCTTTCTTT. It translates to CASRETVATEAFF.

The CDR3 DNA follows: TGTGCCAGCAGTTTTAACCGGGAGGCCCAGTACTTC. It codes for CASSFNREAQYF. V usage is TRBV7-9 and J usage is TRBJ2-5; 7 bases line up with TRBD2. Germline values: CDR1 SEHNR, CDR2 FQNEAQ (reference sequence). Trimming at V came to 6 bases and at J to 9 bases, leaving 7 bases not matched to a gene. The length of the CDR3 is 12 residues.

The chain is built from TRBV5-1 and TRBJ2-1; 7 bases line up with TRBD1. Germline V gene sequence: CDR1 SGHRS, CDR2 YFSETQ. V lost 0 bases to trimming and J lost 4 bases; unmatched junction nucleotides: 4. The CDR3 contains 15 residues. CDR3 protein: CASSLEDRRYNEQFF. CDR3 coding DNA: TGCGCCAGCAGCTTGGAGGACAGGAGGTACAATGAGCAGTTCTTC.

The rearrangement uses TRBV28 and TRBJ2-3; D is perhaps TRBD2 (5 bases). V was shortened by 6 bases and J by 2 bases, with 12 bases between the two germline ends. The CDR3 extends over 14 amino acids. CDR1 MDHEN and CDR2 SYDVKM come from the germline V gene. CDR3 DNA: TGTGCCAGCAGAGCCCCGAGGGACACAGATACGCAGTATTTT. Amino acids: CASRAPRDTDTQYF.

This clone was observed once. The CDR3 loop is CASSLTGAYNEQFF. In DNA form, the CDR3 reads TGTGCCAGCAGTTTAACGGGAGCCTACAATGAGCAGTTCTTC. The chain has TRBV28 and TRBJ2-1; possibly TRBD2 for D (6 bases). Germline CDR1 reads MDHEN; CDR2 reads SYDVKM. The CDR3 runs 14 residues. The V end lost 2 bases, the J end lost 2 bases, and 7 bases lay between the germline ends.

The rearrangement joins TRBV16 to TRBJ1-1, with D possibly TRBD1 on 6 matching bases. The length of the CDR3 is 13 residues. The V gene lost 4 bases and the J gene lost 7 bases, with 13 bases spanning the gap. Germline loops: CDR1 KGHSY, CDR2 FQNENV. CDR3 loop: CASSPGGGSEAFF. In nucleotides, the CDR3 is TGTGCCAGCAGCCCTGGGGGCGGAAGTGAAGCTTTCTTT.

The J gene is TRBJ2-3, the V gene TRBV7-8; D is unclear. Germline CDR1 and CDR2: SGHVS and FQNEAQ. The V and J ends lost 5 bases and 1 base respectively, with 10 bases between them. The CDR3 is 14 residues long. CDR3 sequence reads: CASSIGRRTDTQYF. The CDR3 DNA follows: TGTGCCAGCAGCATAGGCAGGCGCACAGATACGCAGTATTTT.

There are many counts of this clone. CDR3: CASSWTGRNTEAFF. CDR3 sequence (DNA): TGTGCCAGCAGCTGGACAGGCCGGAACACTGAAGCTTTCTTT. The chain couples TRBV5-6 to TRBJ1-1; 7 bases fit TRBD1. CDR1 SGHDT and CDR2 YYEEEE come from the germline V gene. V gave up 3 bases and J gave up 1 base; unmatched junction bases: 3. The CDR3 contains 14 residues.

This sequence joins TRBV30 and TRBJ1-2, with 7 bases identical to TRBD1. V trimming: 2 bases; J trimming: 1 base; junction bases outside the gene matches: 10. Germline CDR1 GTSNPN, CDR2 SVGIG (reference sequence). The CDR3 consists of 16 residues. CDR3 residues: CAWSSGTAGSNYGYTF. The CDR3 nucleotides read TGTGCCTGGAGTTCCGGGACAGCAGGAAGTAACTATGGCTACACCTTC.

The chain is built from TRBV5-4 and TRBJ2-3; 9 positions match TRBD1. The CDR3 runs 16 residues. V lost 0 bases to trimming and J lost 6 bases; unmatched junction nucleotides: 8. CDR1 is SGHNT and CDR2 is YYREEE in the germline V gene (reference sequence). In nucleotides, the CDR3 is TGTGCCAGCAGCTTGGGGGACAGGGAGCCCTCGGATACGCAGTATTTT. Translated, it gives CASSLGDREPSDTQYF.

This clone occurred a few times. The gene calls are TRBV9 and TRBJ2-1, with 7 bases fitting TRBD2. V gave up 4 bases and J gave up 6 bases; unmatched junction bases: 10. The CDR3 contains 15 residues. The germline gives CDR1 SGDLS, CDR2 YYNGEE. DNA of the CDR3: TGTGCCAGCAGCCTCGACGGGGGGATTTTCAATGAGCAGTTCTTC. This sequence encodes CASSLDGGIFNEQFF.

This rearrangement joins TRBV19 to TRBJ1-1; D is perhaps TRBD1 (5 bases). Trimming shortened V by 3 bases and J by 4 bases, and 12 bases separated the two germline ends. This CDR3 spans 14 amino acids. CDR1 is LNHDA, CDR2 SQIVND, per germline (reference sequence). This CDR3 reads CASSMQRGPTEAFF. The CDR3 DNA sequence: TGTGCCAGTAGTATGCAGCGGGGCCCCACTGAAGCTTTCTTT.

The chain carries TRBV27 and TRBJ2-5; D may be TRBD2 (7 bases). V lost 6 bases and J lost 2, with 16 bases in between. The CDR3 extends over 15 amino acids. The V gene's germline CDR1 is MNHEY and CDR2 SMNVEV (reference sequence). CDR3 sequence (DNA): TGTGCCAGCAGCCCGTGGGGAGGGACACAAGAGACCCAGTACTTC. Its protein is CASSPWGGTQETQYF.

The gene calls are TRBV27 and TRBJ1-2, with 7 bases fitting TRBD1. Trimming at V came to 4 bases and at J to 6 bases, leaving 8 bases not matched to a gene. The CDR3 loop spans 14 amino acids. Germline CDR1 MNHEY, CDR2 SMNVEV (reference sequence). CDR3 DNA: TGTGCCAGCAGTTCCCTAGACAGGGTGGATGGCTACACCTTC. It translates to CASSSLDRVDGYTF.

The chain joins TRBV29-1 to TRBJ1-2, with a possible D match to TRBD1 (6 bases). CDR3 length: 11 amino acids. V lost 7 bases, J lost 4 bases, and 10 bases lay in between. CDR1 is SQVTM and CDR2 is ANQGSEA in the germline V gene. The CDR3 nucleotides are TGCAGCGCAACAGGGTTCTATGGCTACACCTTC. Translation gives CSATGFYGYTF. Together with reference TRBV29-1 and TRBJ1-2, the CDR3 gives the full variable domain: SAVISQKPSRDICQRGTSLTIQCQVDSQVTMMFWYRQQPGQSLTLIATANQGSEATYESGFVIDKFPISRPNLTFSTLTVSNMSPEDSSIYLCSATGFYGYTFGSGTRLTVV.

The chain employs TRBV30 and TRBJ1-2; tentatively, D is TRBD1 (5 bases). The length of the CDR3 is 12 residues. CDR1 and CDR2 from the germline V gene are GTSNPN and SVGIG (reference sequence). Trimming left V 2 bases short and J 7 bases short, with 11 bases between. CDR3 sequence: CAWSQGLGGYTF. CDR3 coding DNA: TGTGCCTGGAGTCAGGGTCTAGGTGGCTACACCTTC.

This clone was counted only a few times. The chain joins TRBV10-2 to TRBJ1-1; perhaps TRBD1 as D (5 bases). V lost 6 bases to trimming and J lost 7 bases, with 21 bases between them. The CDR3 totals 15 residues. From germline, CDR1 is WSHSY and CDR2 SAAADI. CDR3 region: CASSQGRGRINEAFF. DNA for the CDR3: TGCGCCAGCAGCCAGGGTAGGGGCCGGATAAATGAAGCTTTCTTT.

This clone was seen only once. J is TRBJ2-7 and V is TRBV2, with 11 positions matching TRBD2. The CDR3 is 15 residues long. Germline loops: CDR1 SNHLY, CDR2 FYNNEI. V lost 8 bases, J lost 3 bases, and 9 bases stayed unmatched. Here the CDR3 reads CASGLAGTPFYEQYF. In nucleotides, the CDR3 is TGTGCCAGCGGACTAGCGGGTACCCCGTTCTACGAGCAGTACTTC.

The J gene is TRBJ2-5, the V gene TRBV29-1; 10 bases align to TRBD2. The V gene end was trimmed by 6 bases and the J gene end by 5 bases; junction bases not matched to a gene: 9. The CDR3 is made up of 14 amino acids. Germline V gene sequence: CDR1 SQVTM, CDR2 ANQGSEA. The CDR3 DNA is TGCAGCGTCACTCGGACTAGCGGAGGGGAGACCCAGTACTTC. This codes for CSVTRTSGGETQYF.